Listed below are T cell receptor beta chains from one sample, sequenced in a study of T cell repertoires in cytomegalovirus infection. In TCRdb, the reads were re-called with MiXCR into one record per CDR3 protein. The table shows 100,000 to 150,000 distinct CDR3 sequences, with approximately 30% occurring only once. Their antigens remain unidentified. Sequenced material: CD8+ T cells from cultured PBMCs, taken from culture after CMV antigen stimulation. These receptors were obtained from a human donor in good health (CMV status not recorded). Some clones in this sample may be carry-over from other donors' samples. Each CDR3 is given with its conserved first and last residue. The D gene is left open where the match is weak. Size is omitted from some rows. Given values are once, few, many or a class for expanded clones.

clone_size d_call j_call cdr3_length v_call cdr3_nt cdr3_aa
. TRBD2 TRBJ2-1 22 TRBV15 TGTGCCACCAGCAGAGGGGGACTAGCCCCGCCGGGGCAAAGCAGCTCCTACAATGAGCAGTTCTTC CATSRGGLAPPGQSSSYNEQFF
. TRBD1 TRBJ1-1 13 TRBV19 TGTGCCAGCCGGACAGGGCTGAACACTGAAGCTTTCTTT CASRTGLNTEAFF
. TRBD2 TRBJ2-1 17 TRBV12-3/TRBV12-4 TGTGCCAGCAGTCGGGGACTAGCGGAGAGCTCCTACAATGAGCAGTTCTTC CASSRGLAESSYNEQFF
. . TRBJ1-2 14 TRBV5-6 TGTGCCAGCACCCTGGGGGCGATTAACTATGGCTACACCTTC CASTLGAINYGYTF
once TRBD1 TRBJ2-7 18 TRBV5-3 TGTGCCAGCGGGGTGACACGGGGAGACAGGGGTAATACCTACGAGCAGTACTTC CASGVTRGDRGNTYEQYF
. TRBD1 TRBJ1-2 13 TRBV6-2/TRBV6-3 TGTGCCAGCAGTTACTCGAACCTGGGGACAGTCACCTTC CASSYSNLGTVTF
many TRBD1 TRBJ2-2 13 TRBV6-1 TGTGCCAGCAGGACAGGGGACCCCGGGGAGCTGTTTTTT CASRTGDPGELFF
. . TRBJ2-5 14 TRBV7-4 TGTGCCAGCAGCTTAGCTCCCCGAGCGGAGACCCAGTACTTC CASSLAPRAETQYF
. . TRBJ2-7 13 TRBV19 TGTGCCACTAAGTACCTGTACTCCTACGAGCAGTACTTC CATKYLYSYEQYF
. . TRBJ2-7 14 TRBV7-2 TGTGCCAGCAGACTTTACAGGGATACGGACGAGCAGTACTTC CASRLYRDTDEQYF
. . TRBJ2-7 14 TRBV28 TGTGCCAGCAGTTTATTCAGGGGATCTAAAGAGCAGTACTTC CASSLFRGSKEQYF
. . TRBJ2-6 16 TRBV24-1 TGTGCCACTAAGACGGGAACATACTCTGGGGCCAACGTCCTGACTTTC CATKTGTYSGANVLTF
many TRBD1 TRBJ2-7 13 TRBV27 TGTGCCAGCAGTTCGGGACAGAACTACGAGCAGTACTTC CASSSGQNYEQYF
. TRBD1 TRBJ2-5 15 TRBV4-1 TGCGCCAGCAGCCACGGACAGGGGATCCAAGAGACCCAGTACTTC CASSHGQGIQETQYF
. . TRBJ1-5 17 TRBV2 TGTGCCAGCAGCTCGGACGAAGGGGACTTAAGCAATCAGCCCCAGCATTTT CASSSDEGDLSNQPQHF
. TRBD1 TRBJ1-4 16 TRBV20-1 TGCAGTGCTAGAGAGACAGGGAGGGTAACTAATGAAAAACTGTTTTTT CSARETGRVTNEKLFF
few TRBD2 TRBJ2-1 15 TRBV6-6 TGTGCCAGCAGTTACCAGCGGGGGTCTTACAATGAGCAGTTCTTC CASSYQRGSYNEQFF
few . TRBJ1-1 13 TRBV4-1 TGTGCCAGCAGCCAAGACGAAGCGACTGAAGCTTTCTTT CASSQDEATEAFF
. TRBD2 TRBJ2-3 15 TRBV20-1 TGCAGTGCTAGAGATACCCTAGCGGGGCAAGATACGCAGTATTTT CSARDTLAGQDTQYF
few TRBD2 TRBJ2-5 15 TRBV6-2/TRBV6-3 TGTGCCAGCAGTTACCCGACTAGCGGACAAGAGACCCAGTACTTC CASSYPTSGQETQYF
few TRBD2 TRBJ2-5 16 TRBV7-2 TGTGCCAGCAGCCCCCGGACTAGAGAGAGCCAAGAGACCCAGTACTTC CASSPRTRESQETQYF
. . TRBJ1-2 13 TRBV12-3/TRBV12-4 TGTGCCAGCAGTTTGGCAATGACAGTAGGCTACACCTTC CASSLAMTVGYTF
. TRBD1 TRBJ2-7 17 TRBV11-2 TGTGCCAGCAGCTTAGGTAGGGGACAGGGAATCTCCTACGAGCAGTACTTC CASSLGRGQGISYEQYF
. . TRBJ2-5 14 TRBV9 TGTGCCAGCAGCGACGGGTGGCAGCGAGAGACCCAGTACTTC CASSDGWQRETQYF
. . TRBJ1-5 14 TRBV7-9 TGTGCCAGCAGCCCCTCCTCGATTCCTCAGCCCCAGCATTTT CASSPSSIPQPQHF
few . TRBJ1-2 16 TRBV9 TGTGCCAGCAGCGTACTCAGGGAGGGGTTTAACTATGGCTACACCTTC CASSVLREGFNYGYTF
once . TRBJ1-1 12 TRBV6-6 TGTGCCGGAAGGACCGCGAACACTGAAGCTTTCTTT CAGRTANTEAFF
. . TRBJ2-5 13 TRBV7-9 TGTGCCAGCGTACCGTTGTACCAAGAGACCCAGTACTTC CASVPLYQETQYF
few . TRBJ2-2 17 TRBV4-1 TGCGCCAGCAGCCAAGATCGGGTCGGGGGGAACACCGGGGAGCTGTTTTTT CASSQDRVGGNTGELFF